A selection of T cell receptor beta chains follows, all from one sample in a study of T cell responses to AZD1222 COVID-19 vaccine. Profiling relied on immunoSEQ multiplex PCR, and the TCRdb table lists in-frame clones only, not all of them. The sample has fewer than 150,000 clones, 88% seen once; the top ten hold 3.1%. The sample in question was peripheral blood, obtained 28 days after the second AZD1222 dose. These receptor sequences come from an adult who received the AZD1222 COVID-19 vaccine. CDR3s include the opening cysteine and the closing phenylalanine or tryptophan. The D gene is left open where the match is weak. Where a row states a size, it is once, few, many or the class of an expanded clone; other rows omit it.

D | J | length | size | V | DNA | CDR3
TRBD1 | TRBJ2-5 | 13 | - | TRBV7-2 | TGTGCCAGCAGCAGGGACAGGGAAGAGACCCAGTACTTC | CASSRDREETQYF
- | TRBJ1-5 | 15 | once | TRBV2 | TGTGCCAGCTCCAAGGAGGGGAGCAGCAATCAGCCCCAGCATTTT | CASSKEGSSNQPQHF
- | TRBJ2-1 | 15 | - | TRBV19 | TGTGCCAGTAGTCCCCGGTCCAGGGACTACAATGAGCAGTTCTTC | CASSPRSRDYNEQFF
- | TRBJ2-1 | 12 | - | TRBV7-9 | TGTGCCAGCAGCTTATCAGGGAGTGAGCAGTTCTTC | CASSLSGSEQFF
- | TRBJ1-6 | 15 | once | TRBV6-4 | TGTGCCAGCAGTGTCACCGGGACCCGAGATTCACCCCTCCACTTT | CASSVTGTRDSPLHF
- | TRBJ1-1 | 10 | once | TRBV20-1 | TGCAGTGCTCTCAGGGCTGAAGCTTTCTTT | CSALRAEAFF
- | TRBJ2-3 | 16 | - | TRBV5-1 | TGCGCCAGCATGCCCCTGGATGGGGAACCCACAGATACGCAGTATTTT | CASMPLDGEPTDTQYF
TRBD1 | TRBJ2-7 | 14 | - | TRBV2 | TGTGCCAGCAGTGTTTTGGCAGGGGGTAGGGAGCAGTACTTC | CASSVLAGGREQYF
- | TRBJ1-2 | 15 | once | TRBV3-1/TRBV3-2 | TGTGCCAGCAGCCACCGTCCTGGGACTAACTATGGCTACACCTTC | CASSHRPGTNYGYTF
- | TRBJ1-3 | 13 | - | TRBV6-5 | TGTGCCAGTCACGCTTACTCTGGAAACACCATATATTTT | CASHAYSGNTIYF
- | TRBJ2-7 | 14 | - | TRBV7-2 | TGTGCCAGCAGCTTACAGGGGGGGCCCGACGAGCAGTACTTC | CASSLQGGPDEQYF
- | TRBJ2-1 | 14 | - | TRBV7-2 | TGTGCCAGCAGCTTAGAAGGGGGGGACAATGAGCAGTTCTTC | CASSLEGGDNEQFF
TRBD1 | TRBJ1-5 | 15 | once | TRBV2 | TGTGCCAGCAGAGACAGGGCTTATAGCAATCAGCCCCAGCATTTT | CASRDRAYSNQPQHF
- | TRBJ1-5 | 13 | - | TRBV7-2 | TGTGCCAGCAGCTTAGTAGCCAATCAGCCCCAGCATTTT | CASSLVANQPQHF
TRBD1 | TRBJ1-4 | 16 | - | TRBV28 | TGTGCCAGCACCAAACGAGTAGGGGGCGCAGATGAAAAACTGTTTTTT | CASTKRVGGADEKLFF
- | TRBJ1-4 | 13 | - | TRBV10-3 | TGTGCCATCAGTGAGTCGGCTCCGGAAAAACTGTTTTTT | CAISESAPEKLFF
TRBD2 | TRBJ2-1 | 15 | - | TRBV7-7 | TGTGCTAGCAGCCCCGGGACTAGCAGTCGTGATGAGCAGTTCTTC | CASSPGTSSRDEQFF
TRBD2 | TRBJ2-3 | 16 | - | TRBV3-1/TRBV3-2 | TGTGCCAGCAGCCAAGACCTTGGGACTACCACAGATACGCAGTATTTT | CASSQDLGTTTDTQYF
- | TRBJ2-7 | 14 | - | TRBV19 | TGTGCCAGTAGTAAACCAGGGGTATCCTACGAGCAGTACTTC | CASSKPGVSYEQYF
- | TRBJ2-1 | 12 | - | TRBV2 | TGTGCCAGCAGTGGGGGGCCCAATGAGCAGTTCTTC | CASSGGPNEQFF
TRBD1 | TRBJ2-5 | 14 | few | TRBV29-1 | TGCAGCGTTGGGGCAGGGGGCGCGTTAGAGACCCAGTACTTC | CSVGAGGALETQYF
- | TRBJ1-1 | 12 | - | TRBV6-5 | TGTGCCAGCAGCCCAGAGCCCACTGAAGCTTTCTTT | CASSPEPTEAFF
- | TRBJ1-4 | 12 | - | TRBV30 | TGTGCCTGGAAACAGAGCAATGAAAAACTGTTTTTT | CAWKQSNEKLFF
- | TRBJ2-2 | 18 | - | TRBV7-2 | TGTGCCAGCAGCGCAGGAGGGCCTCGGTGGACGAACACCGGGGAGCTGTTTTTT | CASSAGGPRWTNTGELFF
- | TRBJ2-7 | 15 | - | TRBV3-1/TRBV3-2 | TGTGCCAGCAGCCAAGATACCAGCGGCTGGGGCGAGCAGTACTTC | CASSQDTSGWGEQYF
- | TRBJ1-1 | 12 | once | TRBV28 | TGTGCCACCATTTACCAAGGCACTGAAGCTTTCTTT | CATIYQGTEAFF
TRBD1 | TRBJ2-7 | 12 | - | TRBV7-9 | TGTGCCAGCAGCAGAGCAAACCGGGACAGAGTGTTC | CASSRANRDRVF
TRBD1 | TRBJ1-1 | 14 | - | TRBV10-1 | TGCGCCAGCAGTGACGGGACAGGGGGCCTCCGGGCTTTCTTT | CASSDGTGGLRAFF
- | TRBJ2-1 | 13 | - | TRBV6-6 | TGTGCCAGCAGTTATCAGGGTTACAATGAGCAGTTCTTC | CASSYQGYNEQFF
TRBD2 | TRBJ2-1 | 15 | - | TRBV20-1 | TGCAGTGCTATTGATCCTAGCGGGCATGGGGATGAGCAGTTCTTC | CSAIDPSGHGDEQFF
- | TRBJ2-5 | 12 | - | TRBV10-2 | TGCGCCAGCGGGCAAACCCAAGAGACCCAGTACTTC | CASGQTQETQYF
- | TRBJ1-2 | 17 | - | TRBV7-8 | TGTGCCAGCAGCTTACTCTTTACCGTGGCAGGGGTTGGTGGCTACACCTTC | CASSLLFTVAGVGGYTF
- | TRBJ2-7 | 15 | - | TRBV5-1 | TGCGCCAGCAGCATGGACCTGACGGTTACCTACGAGCAGTACTTC | CASSMDLTVTYEQYF
- | TRBJ2-3 | 14 | - | TRBV7-3 | TGTGCCAGCAGCTTCAGTGCTTGGGGGGGCACGCAGTATTTT | CASSFSAWGGTQYF
- | TRBJ2-7 | 15 | - | TRBV28 | TGTGCCAGCAGTTTGCGGGGCGGGGGCGCCTACGAGCAGTACTTC | CASSLRGGGAYEQYF
- | TRBJ1-4 | 14 | once | TRBV7-9 | TGTGCCAGCAGCTTTCAGCCAGGTTTCGAAAAACTGTTTTTT | CASSFQPGFEKLFF
TRBD1 | TRBJ2-1 | 13 | - | TRBV11-2 | TGTGCCAGCAGCCTCCGGGACAGCAATGAGCAGTTCTTC | CASSLRDSNEQFF
- | TRBJ1-6 | 14 | - | TRBV5-6 | TGTGCCAGCAGCTTGGCGGGCCCTAATTCACCCCTCCACTTT | CASSLAGPNSPLHF
- | TRBJ1-1 | 13 | - | TRBV6-6 | TGTGCCAGCTCATCGGACGGCACTACTGAAGCTTTCTTT | CASSSDGTTEAFF
- | TRBJ2-5 | 15 | once | TRBV7-2 | TGTGCCAGCAGCCCAGGAGGCCGACCGGGGGAGACCCAGTACTTC | CASSPGGRPGETQYF
- | TRBJ2-3 | 14 | - | TRBV5-1 | TGCGCCAGCTTTACCTCGGGACCTGGGAATACGCAGTATTTT | CASFTSGPGNTQYF
- | TRBJ1-5 | 13 | - | TRBV29-1 | TGCAGCGTTGCCGGGGATAATTCTCAGCCCCAGCATTTT | CSVAGDNSQPQHF
- | TRBJ1-1 | 14 | - | TRBV2 | TGTGCCAGCAGTGATCAGGGGTCCAACACTGAAGCTTTCTTT | CASSDQGSNTEAFF
- | TRBJ1-5 | 12 | - | TRBV5-1 | TGCGCCAGGGGGGGATACGGTCAGCCCCAGCATTTT | CARGGYGQPQHF
- | TRBJ2-1 | 14 | - | TRBV3-1/TRBV3-2 | TGTGCCAGCAGCCAAAGACTGCGTACTAATGAGCAGTTCTTC | CASSQRLRTNEQFF
- | TRBJ1-3 | 16 | - | TRBV7-3 | TGTGCCAGCAGCTTAACTTCGGGGGTTAGTGGAAACACCATATATTTT | CASSLTSGVSGNTIYF
- | TRBJ1-6 | 15 | - | TRBV5-4 | TGTGCCAGCAGCTTGCCGGGGGGGATTAATTCACCCCTCCACTTT | CASSLPGGINSPLHF
- | TRBJ2-7 | 13 | - | TRBV18 | TGTGCCAGCTCCGGTAATCAGGGAAGCGAGCAGTACTTC | CASSGNQGSEQYF
- | TRBJ1-1 | 16 | - | TRBV30 | TGTGCCTGGAGTGGCCTGGGGGGCAGAAGGAACACTGAAGCTTTCTTT | CAWSGLGGRRNTEAFF
- | TRBJ2-2 | 13 | - | TRBV19 | TGTGCCAGTAGCACCCAAAGGGACGGGGAGCTGTTTTTT | CASSTQRDGELFF
- | TRBJ1-1 | 11 | once | TRBV5-1 | TGCGCCAGCAGCCTTGGGGCTGAAGCTTTCTTT | CASSLGAEAFF
- | TRBJ2-1 | 14 | - | TRBV28 | TGTGCCAGCAATGGAGGGGGCTCCTACAATGAGCAGTTCTTC | CASNGGGSYNEQFF
- | TRBJ2-1 | 11 | - | TRBV12-3/TRBV12-4 | TGTGCCAGCGGCCGTACCGATGAGCAGTTCTTC | CASGRTDEQFF
- | TRBJ2-3 | 14 | - | TRBV16 | TGTGCCAGCAGCCAGACACTGAACACAGATACGCAGTATTTT | CASSQTLNTDTQYF
- | TRBJ2-1 | 15 | - | TRBV5-4 | TGTGCCAGCAGCTTCCAAGGACAGCTCTACAATGAGCAGTTCTTC | CASSFQGQLYNEQFF
- | TRBJ1-2 | 13 | - | TRBV6-2/TRBV6-3 | TGTGCCAGCAGTCCAATAGGGGCTAATGGCTACACCTTC | CASSPIGANGYTF